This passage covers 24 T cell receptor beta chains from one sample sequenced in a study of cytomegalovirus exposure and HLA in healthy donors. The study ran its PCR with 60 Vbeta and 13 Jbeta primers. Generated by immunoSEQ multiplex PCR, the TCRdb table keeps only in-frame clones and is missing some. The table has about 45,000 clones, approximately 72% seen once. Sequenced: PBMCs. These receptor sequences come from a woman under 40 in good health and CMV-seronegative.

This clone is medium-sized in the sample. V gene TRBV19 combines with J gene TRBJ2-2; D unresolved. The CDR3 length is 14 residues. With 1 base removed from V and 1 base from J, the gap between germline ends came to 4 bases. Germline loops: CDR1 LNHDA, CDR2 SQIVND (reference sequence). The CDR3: CASSIAGNTGELFF. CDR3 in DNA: TGTGCCAGTAGTATAGCGGGGAACACCGGGGAGCTGTTTTTT. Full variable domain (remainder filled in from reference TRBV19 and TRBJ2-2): DGGITQSPKYLFRKEGQNVTLSCEQNLNHDAMYWYRQDPGQGLRLIYYSQIVNDFQKGDIAEGYSVSREKKESFPLTVTSAQKNPTAFYLCASSIAGNTGELFFGEGSRLTVL.

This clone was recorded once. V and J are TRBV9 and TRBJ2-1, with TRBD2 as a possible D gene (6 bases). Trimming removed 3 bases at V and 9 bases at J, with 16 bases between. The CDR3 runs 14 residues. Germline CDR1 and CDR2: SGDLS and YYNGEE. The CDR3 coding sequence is TGTGCCAGCAGCGACCGGGCGGGAACAGGTGAGCAGTTCTTC. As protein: CASSDRAGTGEQFF.

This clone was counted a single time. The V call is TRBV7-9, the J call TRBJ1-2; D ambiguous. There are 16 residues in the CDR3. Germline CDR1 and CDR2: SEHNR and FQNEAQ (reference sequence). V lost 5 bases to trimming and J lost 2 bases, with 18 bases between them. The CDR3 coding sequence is TGTGCCAGCAGCCAATTAGCGGCAGCCTTCAACTATGGCTACACCTTC. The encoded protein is CASSQLAAAFNYGYTF.

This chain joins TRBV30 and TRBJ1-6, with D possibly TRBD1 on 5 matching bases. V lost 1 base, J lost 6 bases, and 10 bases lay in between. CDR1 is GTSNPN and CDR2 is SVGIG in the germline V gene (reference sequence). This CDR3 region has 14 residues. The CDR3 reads CAWSEGLPNSPLHF. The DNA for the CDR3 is TGTGCCTGGAGTGAGGGACTGCCTAATTCACCCCTCCACTTT. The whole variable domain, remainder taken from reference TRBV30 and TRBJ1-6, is SQTIHQWPATLVQPVGSPLSLECTVEGTSNPNLYWYRQAAGRGLQLLFYSVGIGQISSEVPQNLSASRPQDRQFILSSKKLLLSDSGFYLCAWSEGLPNSPLHFGNGTRLTVT.

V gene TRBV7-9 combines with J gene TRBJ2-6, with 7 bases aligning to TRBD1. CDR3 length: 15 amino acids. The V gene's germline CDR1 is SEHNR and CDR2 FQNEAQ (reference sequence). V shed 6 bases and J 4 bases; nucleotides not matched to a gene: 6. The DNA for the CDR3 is TGTGCCAGCAGTCCTACAGGGGTGGGGGCCAACGTCCTGACTTTC. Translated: CASSPTGVGANVLTF.

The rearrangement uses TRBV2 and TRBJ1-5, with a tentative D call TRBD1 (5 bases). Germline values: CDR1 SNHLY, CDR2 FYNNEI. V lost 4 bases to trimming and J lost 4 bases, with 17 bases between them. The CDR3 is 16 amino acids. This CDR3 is CASSGGRGGRNQPQHF. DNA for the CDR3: TGTGCCAGCAGTGGGGGGAGGGGCGGACGGAATCAGCCCCAGCATTTT.

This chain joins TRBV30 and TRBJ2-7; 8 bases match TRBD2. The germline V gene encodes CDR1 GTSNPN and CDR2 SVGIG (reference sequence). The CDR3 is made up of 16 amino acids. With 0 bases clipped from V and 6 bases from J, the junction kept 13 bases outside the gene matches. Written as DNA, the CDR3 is TGTGCCTGGAGTGTACGAGAGGGACTAGGGGCCTTCGAGCAGTACTTC. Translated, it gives CAWSVREGLGAFEQYF.

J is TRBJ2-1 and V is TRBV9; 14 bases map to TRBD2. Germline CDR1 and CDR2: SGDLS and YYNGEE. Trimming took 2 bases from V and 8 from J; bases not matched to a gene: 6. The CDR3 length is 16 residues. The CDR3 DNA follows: TGTGCCAGCAGCGTTAGGGGACTAGCGGGAGTCCATGAGCAGTTCTTC. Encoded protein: CASSVRGLAGVHEQFF.

CDR3: CASSYRGISSNEQFF. CDR3 coding DNA: TGTGCCAGCAGTTACAGGGGGATCAGCAGCAATGAGCAGTTCTTC. The chain has TRBV6-5 and TRBJ2-1; D is possibly TRBD1 (6 bases). V shed 2 bases and J shed 6 bases, with 14 bases lying between them. Germline-derived CDR1 and CDR2 are MNHEY and SVGAGI. This CDR3 has 15 amino acids.

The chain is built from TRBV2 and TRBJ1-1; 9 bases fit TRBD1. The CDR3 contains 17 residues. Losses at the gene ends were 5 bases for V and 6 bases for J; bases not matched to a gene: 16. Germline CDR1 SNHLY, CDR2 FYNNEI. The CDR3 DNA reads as TGTGCCAGCAGTCGTGCACAGGGGGCATACCCTAGAGCTGAAGCTTTCTTT. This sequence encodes CASSRAQGAYPRAEAFF.

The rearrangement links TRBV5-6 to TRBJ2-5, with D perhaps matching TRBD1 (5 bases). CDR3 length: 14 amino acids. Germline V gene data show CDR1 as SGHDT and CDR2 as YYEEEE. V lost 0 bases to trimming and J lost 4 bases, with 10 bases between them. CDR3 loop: CASSLDSRVETQYF. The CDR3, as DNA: TGTGCCAGCAGCTTGGATTCCAGGGTAGAGACCCAGTACTTC.

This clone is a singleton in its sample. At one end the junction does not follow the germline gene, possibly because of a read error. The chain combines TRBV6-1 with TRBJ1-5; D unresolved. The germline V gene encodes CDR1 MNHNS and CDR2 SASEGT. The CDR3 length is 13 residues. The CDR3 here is CASNEHSNQPQHF. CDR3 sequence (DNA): TGTGCCAGCAATGAACATAGCAATCAGCCCCAGCATTTT.

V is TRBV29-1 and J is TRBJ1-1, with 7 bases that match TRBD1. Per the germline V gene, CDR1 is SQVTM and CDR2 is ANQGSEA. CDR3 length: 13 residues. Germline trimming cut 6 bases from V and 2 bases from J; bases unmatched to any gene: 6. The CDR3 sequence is CSVVTGRNTEAFF. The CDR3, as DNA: TGCAGCGTCGTGACAGGGCGAAACACTGAAGCTTTCTTT.

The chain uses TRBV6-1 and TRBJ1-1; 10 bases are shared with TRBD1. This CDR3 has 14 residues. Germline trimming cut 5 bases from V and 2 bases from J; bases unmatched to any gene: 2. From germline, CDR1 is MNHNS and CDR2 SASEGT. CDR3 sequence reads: CASSKTGGNTEAFF. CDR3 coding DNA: TGTGCCAGCAGTAAGACAGGGGGCAACACTGAAGCTTTCTTT.

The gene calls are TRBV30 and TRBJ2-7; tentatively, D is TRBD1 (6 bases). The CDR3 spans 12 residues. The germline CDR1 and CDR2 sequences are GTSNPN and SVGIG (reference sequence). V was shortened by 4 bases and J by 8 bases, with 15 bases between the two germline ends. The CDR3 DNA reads TGTGCCTGGACCCCACAGGGAGAGAAGCAGTACTTC. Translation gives CAWTPQGEKQYF. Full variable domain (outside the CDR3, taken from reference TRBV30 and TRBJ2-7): SQTIHQWPATLVQPVGSPLSLECTVEGTSNPNLYWYRQAAGRGLQLLFYSVGIGQISSEVPQNLSASRPQDRQFILSSKKLLLSDSGFYLCAWTPQGEKQYFGPGTRLTVT.

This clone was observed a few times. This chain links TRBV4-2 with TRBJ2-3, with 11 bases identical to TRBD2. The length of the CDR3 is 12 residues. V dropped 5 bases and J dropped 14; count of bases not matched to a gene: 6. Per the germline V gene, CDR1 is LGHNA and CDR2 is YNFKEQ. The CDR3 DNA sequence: TGTGCCAGCAGCTTAGCGGGAGGGCATCGGTATTTT. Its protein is CASSLAGGHRYF.

CDR3 region: CASRGTGMDEQYF. The CDR3 DNA reads as TGTGCCAGCAGAGGGACAGGGATGGACGAGCAGTACTTC. The V and J genes are TRBV7-9 and TRBJ2-7; 9 positions match TRBD1. The CDR3 length is 13 residues. V lost 6 bases, J lost 5 bases, and 5 bases stayed unmatched. Germline V CDR1 and CDR2: SEHNR, FQNEAQ (reference sequence).

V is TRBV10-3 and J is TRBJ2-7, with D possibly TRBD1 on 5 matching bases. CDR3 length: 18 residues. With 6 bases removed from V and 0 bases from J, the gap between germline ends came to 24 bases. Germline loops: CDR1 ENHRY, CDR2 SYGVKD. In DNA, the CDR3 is TGTGCCATCAGGCGCGGACAAGAATCTAACTTCGTCTCCTACGAGCAGTACTTC. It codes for CAIRRGQESNFVSYEQYF.

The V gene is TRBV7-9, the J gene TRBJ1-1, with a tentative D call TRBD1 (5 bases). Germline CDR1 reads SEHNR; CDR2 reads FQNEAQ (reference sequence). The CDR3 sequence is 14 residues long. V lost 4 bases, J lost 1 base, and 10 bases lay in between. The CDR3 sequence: CASSWGGGNTEAFF. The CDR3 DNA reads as TGTGCCAGCAGCTGGGGGGGTGGGAACACTGAAGCTTTCTTT.

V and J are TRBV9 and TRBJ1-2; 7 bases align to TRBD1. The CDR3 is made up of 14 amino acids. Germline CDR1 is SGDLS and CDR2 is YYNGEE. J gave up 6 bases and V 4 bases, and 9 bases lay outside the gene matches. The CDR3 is CASSPSDRVDGYTF. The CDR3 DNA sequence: TGTGCCAGCAGCCCTAGTGACAGGGTCGATGGCTACACCTTC.

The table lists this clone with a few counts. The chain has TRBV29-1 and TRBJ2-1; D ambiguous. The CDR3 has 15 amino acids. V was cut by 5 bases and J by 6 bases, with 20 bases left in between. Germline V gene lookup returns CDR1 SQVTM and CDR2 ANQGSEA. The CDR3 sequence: CSVLAARKSFNEQFF. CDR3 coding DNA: TGCAGCGTTCTTGCCGCCAGAAAGTCGTTCAATGAGCAGTTCTTC.

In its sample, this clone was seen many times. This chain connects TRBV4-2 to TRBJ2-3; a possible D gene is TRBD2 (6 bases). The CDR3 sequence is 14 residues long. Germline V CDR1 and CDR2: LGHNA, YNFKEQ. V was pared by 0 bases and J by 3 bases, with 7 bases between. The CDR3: CASSQETSTDTQYF. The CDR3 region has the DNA TGTGCCAGCAGCCAAGAGACTAGTACAGATACGCAGTATTTT.

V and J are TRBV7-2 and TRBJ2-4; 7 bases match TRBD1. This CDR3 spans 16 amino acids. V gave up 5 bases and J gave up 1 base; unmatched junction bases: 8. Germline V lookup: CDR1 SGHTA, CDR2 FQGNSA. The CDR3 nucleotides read TGTGCCAGCAGCGCCATACAGGGGTTTGCCAAAAACATTCAGTACTTC. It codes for CASSAIQGFAKNIQYF.

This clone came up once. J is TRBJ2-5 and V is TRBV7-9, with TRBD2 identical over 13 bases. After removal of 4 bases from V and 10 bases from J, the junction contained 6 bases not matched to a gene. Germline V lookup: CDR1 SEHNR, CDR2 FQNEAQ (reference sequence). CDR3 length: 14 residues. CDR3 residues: CASSSAGLAGDQYF. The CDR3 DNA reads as TGTGCCAGCAGCTCAGCTGGACTAGCGGGGGACCAGTACTTC.